Each of the 23 T cell receptor beta chains below was sequenced from the same sample in a study of cytomegalovirus exposure and HLA in healthy donors. With 60 Vbeta and 13 Jbeta primers, the PCR was carried out. Assay used: immunoSEQ multiplex PCR; TCRdb lists only in-frame clones, some missing. The repertoire consists of roughly 100,000 clones, with roughly 71% occurring once and the leading ten covering 4.5% to 5.5%. Material for sequencing was PBMCs. The source of these receptors is a woman aged 40 to 55 in good health and CMV-seronegative.

The chain links TRBV25-1 to TRBJ2-7; 10 bases align to TRBD1. The V and J ends lost 7 bases and 6 bases, in that order; junction bases with no gene match: 9. Germline loops: CDR1 MGHDK, CDR2 SYGVNS. CDR3 length: 14 amino acids. The CDR3 coding sequence is TGTGCCAGCAACCTCGGGACAGGGGTTGGCGAGCAGTACTTC. Translating gives CASNLGTGVGEQYF.

V is TRBV5-4 and J is TRBJ2-7; D uncertain. Germline V gene data show CDR1 as SGHNT and CDR2 as YYREEE (reference sequence). The CDR3 sequence is 14 residues long. Trimming took 3 bases from V and 1 from J, leaving 11 bases between them. Written as DNA, the CDR3 is TGTGCCAGCAGCTCTCCGGGTTCTTCCTACGAGCAGTACTTC. It codes for CASSSPGSSYEQYF.

V usage is TRBV7-9 and J usage is TRBJ2-7, with D possibly matching TRBD1 (6 bases). Germline loops: CDR1 SEHNR, CDR2 FQNEAQ (reference sequence). The CDR3 length is 15 residues. Trimming took 4 bases from V and 6 from J, leaving 19 bases between them. The CDR3 is CASSSSGQGVAEQYF. In nucleotides, the CDR3 is TGTGCCAGCAGCTCATCGGGACAAGGGGTCGCCGAGCAGTACTTC.

The J gene is TRBJ1-5, the V gene TRBV2; the D gene is possibly TRBD1 (5 bases). V was shortened by 6 bases and J by 4 bases, with 16 bases between the two germline ends. Germline lookup yields CDR1 SNHLY and CDR2 FYNNEI. CDR3 length: 15 residues. Written as DNA, the CDR3 is TGTGCCAGCAGGCGCTCAGGGCTGGGGAATCAGCCCCAGCATTTT. It specifies CASRRSGLGNQPQHF.

Only a few counts were recorded for this clone. The chain uses TRBV15 and TRBJ2-3; 9 bases agree with TRBD2. This CDR3 contains 17 residues. The germline V gene encodes CDR1 LNHNV and CDR2 YYDKDF (reference sequence). V lost 5 bases to trimming and J lost 3 bases; unmatched junction nucleotides: 12. The CDR3 is CATSQRGLASETDTQYF. CDR3 DNA sequence: TGTGCCACCAGCCAAAGGGGACTAGCTAGTGAGACAGATACGCAGTATTTT.

The V and J genes are TRBV19 and TRBJ2-5, with 13 bases that match TRBD2. The germline gives CDR1 LNHDA, CDR2 SQIVND (reference sequence). Trimming removed 2 bases from V and 1 base from J; junction bases left unmatched: 7. The CDR3 consists of 18 residues. CDR3 in DNA: TGTGCCAGTAGTATAAGGCGACTAGCGGGGGGCCCCCAAGAGACCCAGTACTTC. Its translation: CASSIRRLAGGPQETQYF.

V and J are TRBV6-1 and TRBJ2-7; the match to TRBD2 covers 8 bases. CDR3 length: 14 residues. V lost 3 bases, J lost 2 bases, and 3 bases stayed unmatched. The germline CDR1 and CDR2 sequences are MNHNS and SASEGT. The CDR3 sequence: CASSDGGLAYEQYF. CDR3 in DNA: TGTGCCAGCAGTGATGGGGGACTAGCCTACGAGCAGTACTTC.

The chain uses TRBV6-5 and TRBJ1-1; 7 bases map to TRBD1. The CDR3 length is 15 residues. The V gene end was trimmed by 4 bases and the J gene end by 6 bases; junction bases not matched to a gene: 11. Germline CDR1 reads MNHEY; CDR2 reads SVGAGI. The CDR3 DNA follows: TGTGCCAGCAGTTCCCCGGGACAGAAAGGCGCTGAAGCTTTCTTT. Amino acid sequence: CASSSPGQKGAEAFF.

The rearrangement links TRBV7-2 to TRBJ1-1, with a possible D match to TRBD1 (6 bases). Trimming removed 5 bases at V and 1 base at J, with 8 bases between. Germline CDR1 reads SGHTA; CDR2 reads FQGNSA. This CDR3 has 13 residues. The CDR3 DNA reads as TGTGCCAGCAGCCCACAGGGGAACACTGAAGCTTTCTTT. Translation gives CASSPQGNTEAFF. Looking up the rest from reference TRBV7-2 and TRBJ1-1 gives the full variable domain: GAGVSQSPSNKVTEKGKDVELRCDPISGHTALYWYRQSLGQGLEFLIYFQGNSAPDKSGLPSDRFSAERTGGSVSTLTIQRTQQEDSAVYLCASSPQGNTEAFFGQGTRLTVV.

The rearrangement links TRBV25-1 to TRBJ2-4; possible D gene TRBD1, 6 bases. Per germline, CDR1 MGHDK and CDR2 SYGVNS. The length of the CDR3 is 18 residues. V was pared by 6 bases and J by 1 base, with 22 bases between. The CDR3 sequence: CASSPKQGRGWAKNIQYF. The CDR3 DNA is TGTGCCAGCAGCCCTAAACAGGGTAGGGGATGGGCCAAAAACATTCAGTACTTC.

This sequence joins TRBV6-4 and TRBJ1-1; TRBD1 is a possible D gene (5 bases). The CDR3 is made up of 13 amino acids. Germline V gene sequence: CDR1 MRHNA, CDR2 SNTAGT. V lost 0 bases and J 5 bases, leaving 7 bases between the germline ends. CDR3 residues: CASSDSGGTEAFF. DNA of the CDR3: TGTGCCAGCAGTGACTCGGGGGGGACTGAAGCTTTCTTT.

The chain carries TRBV6-4 and TRBJ2-5; TRBD2 agrees at 8 bases. The CDR3 contains 13 residues. V trimming: 4 bases; J trimming: 9 bases; junction bases outside the gene matches: 7. Per germline, CDR1 MRHNA and CDR2 SNTAGT. The CDR3 protein is CASSGERGGPQYF. CDR3 nucleotides: TGTGCCAGCAGTGGAGAACGGGGGGGGCCCCAGTACTTC.

This clone was recorded a few times. The V call is TRBV27, the J call TRBJ1-6; perhaps TRBD1 as D (6 bases). The CDR3 has 16 residues. Trimming stripped 10 bases from V and 2 bases from J, with 18 bases between. CDR1 MNHEY and CDR2 SMNVEV come from the germline V gene (reference sequence). The CDR3 sequence: CATTVSWGPYNSPLHF. CDR3 in DNA: TGTGCCACCACAGTTTCTTGGGGGCCCTATAATTCACCCCTCCACTTT.

V is TRBV16 and J is TRBJ1-5, with D hard to call. CDR3 length: 13 amino acids. Germline V gene data show CDR1 as KGHSY and CDR2 as FQNENV. V lost 0 bases to trimming and J lost 4 bases, with 4 bases between them. The CDR3 DNA is TGTGCCAGCAGCCAATCGGAGAATCAGCCCCAGCATTTT. This gives the protein CASSQSENQPQHF.

The chain combines TRBV11-2 with TRBJ1-1; D is perhaps TRBD1 (5 bases). Germline V gene lookup returns CDR1 SGHAT and CDR2 FQNNGV. This CDR3 contains 14 residues. V was cut by 1 base and J by 10 bases, with 16 bases left in between. CDR3 in DNA: TGTGCCAGCAGCTTAGTTGGGGCAGGTTCTAGAGCTTTCTTT. Protein sequence: CASSLVGAGSRAFF.

This chain joins TRBV5-1 and TRBJ2-3, with D perhaps TRBD1 (7 bases). Germline V gene lookup returns CDR1 SGHRS and CDR2 YFSETQ. Trimming removed 0 bases at V and 2 bases at J, with 13 bases between. This CDR3 has 16 residues. CDR3 in DNA: TGCGCCAGCAGCTTGGATGGCAGGGGGGTCACAGATACGCAGTATTTT. Amino acid sequence: CASSLDGRGVTDTQYF.

The chain employs TRBV5-1 and TRBJ1-6; D may be TRBD1 (5 bases). CDR3 length: 16 residues. The ends were cut back, 4 bases at V and 6 bases at J, with 17 bases in the middle. Per the germline V gene, CDR1 is SGHRS and CDR2 is YFSETQ. The DNA for the CDR3 is TGCGCCAGCAGCCTCAGCGGGGACTCGGGTAATTCACCCCTCCACTTT. This translates into CASSLSGDSGNSPLHF.

The V gene is TRBV30, the J gene TRBJ1-4, with TRBD1 matching over 7 bases. The CDR3 sequence is 14 residues long. V shed 2 bases and J 5 bases; nucleotides not matched to a gene: 5. Per germline, CDR1 GTSNPN and CDR2 SVGIG (reference sequence). Here the CDR3 DNA reads TGTGCCTGGAGTCGGGACAGTTTGAATGAAAAACTGTTTTTT. Translating it yields CAWSRDSLNEKLFF. The full variable domain, with the rest looked up from reference TRBV30 and TRBJ1-4, is SQTIHQWPATLVQPVGSPLSLECTVEGTSNPNLYWYRQAAGRGLQLLFYSVGIGQISSEVPQNLSASRPQDRQFILSSKKLLLSDSGFYLCAWSRDSLNEKLFFGSGTQLSVL.

The V gene is TRBV7-8, the J gene TRBJ1-2; TRBD1 aligns across 7 bases. Germline CDR1 and CDR2: SGHVS and FQNEAQ. This CDR3 is built from 16 residues. The junction had 14 bases not matched to a gene; V was cut back by 5 bases and J by 5 bases. In nucleotides, the CDR3 is TGTGCCAGCAGCATCACCGGGACAGCCTTACGATATGGCTACACCTTC. This sequence encodes CASSITGTALRYGYTF.

The chain carries TRBV7-2 and TRBJ1-1; 9 nucleotides line up with TRBD1. The CDR3 is 16 residues long. V was clipped by 3 bases and J by 4 bases; unmatched bases: 9. The germline gives CDR1 SGHTA, CDR2 FQGNSA. The CDR3 bases are TGTGCCAGCAGCTTCGGACAGGGGTCTCCCGTCACTGAAGCTTTCTTT. Translated, it gives CASSFGQGSPVTEAFF.

This rearrangement joins TRBV7-9 to TRBJ1-2; no clear D gene. The CDR3 consists of 11 residues. Per germline, CDR1 SEHNR and CDR2 FQNEAQ (reference sequence). V lost 1 base and J 9 bases, leaving 6 bases between the germline ends. CDR3 sequence (DNA): TGTGCCAGCAGCTTAGAATTTAGCTACACCTTC. Protein product: CASSLEFSYTF. The whole variable domain, filled in from reference TRBV7-9 and TRBJ1-2, reads DTGVSQNPRHKITKRGQNVTFRCDPISEHNRLYWYRQTLGQGPEFLTYFQNEAQLEKSRLLSDRFSAERPKGSFSTLEIQRTEQGDSAMYLCASSLEFSYTFGSGTRLTVV.

The chain couples TRBV14 to TRBJ1-5, with a possible D match to TRBD1 (5 bases). CDR1 and CDR2 (germline): SGHDN, FVKESK. The length of the CDR3 is 18 residues. The V gene lost 4 bases and the J gene lost 10 bases, with 29 bases spanning the gap. CDR3 in DNA: TGTGCCAGCAGCCCGAACCTAAGACAGATTATAGCAATCAGCCCCCAGCATTTT. This codes for CASSPNLRQIIAISPQHF.

Remarks on this clone: Because the CDR3 is missing its conserved closing phenylalanine or tryptophan, this is likely a read error. CDR3 sequence reads: CASSEKQQGARFGYTV. DNA of the CDR3: TGTGCCAGCAGTGAAAAACAACAGGGGGCGCGATTTGGCTACACCGTC. J is TRBJ1-2 and V is TRBV6-1, with 9 positions matching TRBD1. Germline loops: CDR1 MNHNS, CDR2 SASEGT. The CDR3 consists of 16 residues. V dropped 2 bases and J dropped 7; count of bases not matched to a gene: 11.